These 5 T cell receptor beta chains came from one sample sequenced in a study of spatial heterogeneity in lung cancer. TCRdb analysed the 5' RACE reads with MiXCR anew, one entry per CDR3 protein. The data contain roughly 40,000 distinct CDR3 sequences, around 7.1% of them singletons. Time point described: sample taken at primary tumor resection. TCRs were sequenced from unsorted whole RNA of tumor, nontumor lung or PBMC. Source: PBMCs, taken at surgery. These receptor sequences come from a female donor with early-stage non-small cell lung cancer.

This clonotype appeared a few times. V gene TRBV6-1 combines with J gene TRBJ2-1; 16 bases align to TRBD2. V lost 5 bases, J lost 10 bases, and 8 bases stayed unmatched. The CDR3 runs to 16 residues. Germline V lookup: CDR1 MNHNS, CDR2 SASEGT. CDR3 coding DNA: TGTGCCAGCAGTACTCCGGGACTAGCGGGGGGGCTCGAGCAGTTCTTC. This encodes CASSTPGLAGGLEQFF.

This clonotype has just a few counts. The chain is built from TRBV5-1 and TRBJ2-1; 10 positions match TRBD2. The junction had 10 bases not matched to a gene; V was cut back by 4 bases and J by 3 bases. This CDR3 region has 17 residues. Germline V CDR1 and CDR2: SGHRS, YFSETQ. The CDR3 protein is CASSPTLAGAGYNEQFF. The CDR3 bases are TGCGCCAGCAGCCCCACCCTAGCGGGGGCGGGCTACAATGAGCAGTTCTTC.

The chain couples TRBV18 to TRBJ2-1; 8 bases align to TRBD1. CDR3 length: 16 residues. Germline V CDR1 and CDR2: KGHSH, LQKENI. V was clipped by 2 bases and J by 1 base; unmatched bases: 4. Here the CDR3 DNA reads TGTGCCAGCTCACCAATCGGACAGGGTTCCTACAATGAGCAGTTCTTC. This gives the protein CASSPIGQGSYNEQFF.

This clonotype appeared many times. V is TRBV29-1 and J is TRBJ2-1; 7 nucleotides match TRBD2. Germline V gene lookup returns CDR1 SQVTM and CDR2 ANQGSEA. J was trimmed by 4 bases and V by 4 bases; bases with no gene match: 7. CDR3 length: 14 residues. DNA for the CDR3: TGCAGCGTTGTCTGGCGGGGGAGATACAATGAGCAGTTCTTC. Amino acid sequence: CSVVWRGRYNEQFF.

This clonotype has ten or more counts. This chain links TRBV3-1 with TRBJ2-1, with TRBD1 identical over 9 bases. Germline loops: CDR1 LGHDT, CDR2 YNNKEL (reference sequence). With 5 bases clipped from V and 1 base from J, the junction kept 6 bases outside the gene matches. The CDR3 length is 16 residues. The CDR3 nucleotides are TGTGCCAGCAGCAACAGACAGGGGGTATCCTACAATGAGCAGTTCTTC. It translates to CASSNRQGVSYNEQFF.